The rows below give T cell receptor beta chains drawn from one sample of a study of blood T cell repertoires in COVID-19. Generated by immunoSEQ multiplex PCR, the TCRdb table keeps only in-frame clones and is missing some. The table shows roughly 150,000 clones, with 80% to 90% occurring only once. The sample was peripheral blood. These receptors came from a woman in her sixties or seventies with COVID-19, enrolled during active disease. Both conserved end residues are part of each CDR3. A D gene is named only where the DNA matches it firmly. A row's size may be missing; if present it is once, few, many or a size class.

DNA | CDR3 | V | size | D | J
TGTGCCAGTAGTGCCCAGTATGTGGGCGCGCGCCGCCTCAATCAGCCCCAGCATTTT | CASSAQYVGARRLNQPQHF | TRBV19 | NA | NA | TRBJ1-5
TGTGCCAGCCGCAGGGGGAGTCACACCGGGGAGCTGTTTTTT | CASRRGSHTGELFF | TRBV6-5 | NA | TRBD1 | TRBJ2-2
TGTGCCAGCAGTTACTCTCAGGGAACGGTATTCGAGCAGTACTTC | CASSYSQGTVFEQYF | TRBV6-6 | NA | NA | TRBJ2-7
TGCAGCGTTGCAGGACAGGGCGGATCACCCCTCCACTTT | CSVAGQGGSPLHF | TRBV29-1 | NA | TRBD1 | TRBJ1-6
TGTGCCAGTAGTTTGGGGGCTTCGAACACTGAAGCTTTCTTT | CASSLGASNTEAFF | TRBV19 | NA | NA | TRBJ1-1
TGTGCCAGCAGTGACGGACTATATGGCTACACCTTC | CASSDGLYGYTF | TRBV6-1 | once | NA | TRBJ1-2
TGTGCCAGCAGCCCCGGGCGGGGGGCCGGCTACGAGCAGTACTTC | CASSPGRGAGYEQYF | TRBV5-4 | few | TRBD2 | TRBJ2-7
TGTGCCAGCAGGGAGCGTAGCACAGATACGCAGTATTTT | CASRERSTDTQYF | TRBV6-5 | NA | NA | TRBJ2-3
TGTGCCAGCAGCAGCCCGGGACAGGGGGCCCGGGAGCTGTTTTTT | CASSSPGQGARELFF | TRBV6-5 | NA | TRBD1 | TRBJ2-2
TGTGCCAGCTCACCAGTACGCGCAGGGGGCAGGAATTCACCCCTCCACTTT | CASSPVRAGGRNSPLHF | TRBV18 | NA | TRBD1 | TRBJ1-6
TGCAGCGTCGCTATGGGACAGTATAGCAATCAGCCCCAGCATTTT | CSVAMGQYSNQPQHF | TRBV29-1 | NA | TRBD1 | TRBJ1-5
TGTGCCAGCAGCCCCAGGCCCCCCCGACTAGCGGGCAATGAGCAGTTCTTC | CASSPRPPRLAGNEQFF | TRBV7-2 | NA | TRBD2 | TRBJ2-1
TGTGCCAGCAGTCCCCTGGCTAGCGGGGGATACGAGCAGTACTTC | CASSPLASGGYEQYF | TRBV27 | NA | TRBD2 | TRBJ2-7
TGCGCCAGCAGCGTTAGTAAGCCTAGTCGCGAGCAGTACTTC | CASSVSKPSREQYF | TRBV5-1 | few | NA | TRBJ2-7
TGTGCCAGCAGCCAAGATCGTCGGGGTAAACCTGAAGCTTTCTTT | CASSQDRRGKPEAFF | TRBV4-2 | NA | NA | TRBJ1-1
TGTGCCAGCAGTGTCGGGAGACAGTTGAACACCGGGGAGCTGTTTTTT | CASSVGRQLNTGELFF | TRBV2 | NA | NA | TRBJ2-2
TGTGCCAGCAGCTTAGGCGGGGGTCTATACGAGCAGTACTTC | CASSLGGGLYEQYF | TRBV7-2 | few | TRBD2 | TRBJ2-7
TGTGCCAGCACCCCGGGAAGGCAGCCGAACACTGAAGCTTTCTTT | CASTPGRQPNTEAFF | TRBV5-4 | NA | NA | TRBJ1-1
TGTGCCAGCACCAAAAGGGACAGGGAGTTCTTC | CASTKRDREFF | TRBV27 | NA | TRBD1 | TRBJ2-1
TGTGCCAGCAGCGCACAGGGGTCCCCCTTCTACGAGCAGTACTTC | CASSAQGSPFYEQYF | TRBV5-4 | NA | TRBD1 | TRBJ2-7
TGTGCCAGCACTCGGACTAGCGACTCCTACGAGCAGTACTTC | CASTRTSDSYEQYF | TRBV5-4 | NA | TRBD2 | TRBJ2-7
TGTGCCAGCAGCTGGGGGGTGACTGAAGCTTTCTTT | CASSWGVTEAFF | TRBV28 | NA | NA | TRBJ1-1
TGTGCCACCAGTGGGGGTGGGACAGAACAATATAGCAATCAGCCCCAGCATTTT | CATSGGGTEQYSNQPQHF | TRBV24-1 | once | TRBD1 | TRBJ1-5
TGTGCCAGCAGCTTGTCTAGCGGGGTAGAGACCCAGTACTTC | CASSLSSGVETQYF | TRBV7-9 | NA | TRBD2 | TRBJ2-5
TGTGCCAGCTCACCACCGGACGGGGTTAAAGAGACCCAGTACTTC | CASSPPDGVKETQYF | TRBV18 | NA | NA | TRBJ2-5
TGTGCCAGTAGTATATCTAGGGACAGGGCAAACTATGGCTACACCTTC | CASSISRDRANYGYTF | TRBV19 | few | TRBD1 | TRBJ1-2
TGTGCCAGCAGCAAGGACAGGGGTCAAACATACGAGCAGTACTTC | CASSKDRGQTYEQYF | TRBV5-4 | NA | TRBD1 | TRBJ2-7
TGTGCCAGCAGCTCCCGACAGGGGGGTGAAAAACTGTTTTTT | CASSSRQGGEKLFF | TRBV7-9 | once | TRBD1 | TRBJ1-4
TGTGCCACCAGCAGAGGGGCGAAGGGGAAGGGAACTGAAGCTTTCTTT | CATSRGAKGKGTEAFF | TRBV15 | few | NA | TRBJ1-1
TGTGCCAGCTCGGTCGGGACAGGGGACCTCGGGGAGCTGTTTTTT | CASSVGTGDLGELFF | TRBV18 | NA | TRBD1 | TRBJ2-2
TGCGCCAGCAGCCAAATCGGACAGCTACAGAACACTGAAGCTTTCTTT | CASSQIGQLQNTEAFF | TRBV4-1 | NA | NA | TRBJ1-1
TGTGCCAGCAGTCCTGGACAGGGGGGCACCGGGGAGCTGTTTTTT | CASSPGQGGTGELFF | TRBV7-6 | NA | TRBD1 | TRBJ2-2
TGTGCCAGCAGCGATGTCAGGGCTGGAGGAAACACCATATATTTT | CASSDVRAGGNTIYF | TRBV2 | NA | NA | TRBJ1-3
TGTGCCAGCAGTTTTCCCCCGACAGGGGAAGAGACCCAGTACTTC | CASSFPPTGEETQYF | TRBV28 | NA | TRBD1 | TRBJ2-5
TGCGCCAGCAGCTTGGAACCAGGGTATCAGCCCCAGCATTTT | CASSLEPGYQPQHF | TRBV5-1 | NA | NA | TRBJ1-5
TGTGCCAGTACGAGGCAGGGTAGGATGGCTAACTATGGCTACACCTTC | CASTRQGRMANYGYTF | TRBV19 | NA | NA | TRBJ1-2
TGTGCTAGTGGGCCGCAGGGCGCCGGGGAGCTGTTTTTT | CASGPQGAGELFF | TRBV12-5 | NA | NA | TRBJ2-2
TGTGCCAGCAGTGGGCAGCGCCTGAATGAAGCTTTCTTT | CASSGQRLNEAFF | TRBV2 | NA | NA | TRBJ1-1
TGTGCCAGCAGCTCCTCGGGACAGGGGGCTGGGGCCAACGTCCTGACTTTC | CASSSSGQGAGANVLTF | TRBV5-6 | NA | TRBD1 | TRBJ2-6
TGTGCCACCAGCAGAGAAAGGACAGGGGGCGATGAGCAGTTCTTC | CATSRERTGGDEQFF | TRBV15 | few | TRBD1 | TRBJ2-1
TGTGCCAGCAGCTTGGGAGTGGGCACTGAAGCTTTCTTT | CASSLGVGTEAFF | TRBV11-2 | once | NA | TRBJ1-1
TGTGCCACCAGCAGGGTTAGGGACAGCTTCTATGGCTACACCTTC | CATSRVRDSFYGYTF | TRBV15 | NA | TRBD1 | TRBJ1-2
TGTGCCAGCAGCTTGGCAGGCGGGAATTCACCCCTCCACTTT | CASSLAGGNSPLHF | TRBV5-5 | NA | NA | TRBJ1-6
TGTGCCTGGAGTGAGTCTAGCGGGCGGACGCAGTATTTT | CAWSESSGRTQYF | TRBV30 | NA | TRBD2 | TRBJ2-3
TGTGCCATCAGTGAGTCGTCCGGGAGCAATCAGCCCCAGCATTTT | CAISESSGSNQPQHF | TRBV10-3 | NA | NA | TRBJ1-5
TGTGCCATCAGTGGAAAACTAGCGGGGGGGCCTGGTGATACGCAGTATTTT | CAISGKLAGGPGDTQYF | TRBV10-3 | once | TRBD2 | TRBJ2-3
TGTGCCAGCAGCCCAGGGACAGGACGCTCCTACGAGCAGTACTTC | CASSPGTGRSYEQYF | TRBV5-6 | NA | TRBD1 | TRBJ2-7
TGTGCCAGCAGCCAGGGGGACAGGGACAATTCACCCCTCCACTTT | CASSQGDRDNSPLHF | TRBV3-1/TRBV3-2 | few | TRBD1 | TRBJ1-6
TGTGCCAGCAGTTCTACTAGGCTACCCTACAATGAGCAGTTCTTC | CASSSTRLPYNEQFF | TRBV6-9 | once | NA | TRBJ2-1
TGTGCCAGCTCACCCCCGGGGGGAAGTAATGAAAAACTGTTTTTT | CASSPPGGSNEKLFF | TRBV18 | NA | NA | TRBJ1-4
TGCGCCAGCAGCCCCCCCGCCGGAGCCACCCAAGAGACCCAGTACTTC | CASSPPAGATQETQYF | TRBV5-1 | NA | NA | TRBJ2-5
TGTGCCAGCAGCGACAGGGGCAATCAGCCCCAGCATTTT | CASSDRGNQPQHF | TRBV7-9 | NA | TRBD1 | TRBJ1-5
TGCGCCAGCAGCCAATTCCTTACCGGGGAACTGTTTTTT | CASSQFLTGELFF | TRBV4-1 | NA | NA | TRBJ1-4